This T cell receptor beta chain was captured by sequencing in a study of cytomegalovirus exposure and HLA in healthy donors. Overall study context: Counted in an early data release were tens of millions of unique TCRs from HLA-typed donors.

About this clone: Its target is not known.

V was trimmed by 4 bases and J by 3 bases, leaving 13 bases between them. In germline, CDR1 is SGHDT, CDR2 YYEEEE. The length of the CDR3 is 14 residues. General study findings and limits: Later work associated roughly 15,000 TCR beta sequences with HLA alleles at 0.05 false discovery rate.

PCR involved 60 Vbeta and 13 Jbeta primers. Clones were sequenced by immunoSEQ multiplex PCR, and TCRdb holds only the in-frame ones, with some missing. The table lists approximately 75,000 clones, 74% of them singletons. This receptor was taken from an older woman in good health and CMV-seropositive. The V gene is TRBV5-6, the J gene TRBJ1-1, with a tentative D call TRBD1 (6 bases). Sequenced: PBMCs. The CDR3 spells CASSNDRKDTEAFF. The CDR3 coding sequence is TGTGCCAGCAGCAATGACAGGAAGGACACTGAAGCTTTCTTT. Together with reference TRBV5-6 and TRBJ1-1, the CDR3 gives the full variable domain: DAGVTQSPTHLIKTRGQQVTLRCSPKSGHDTVSWYQQALGQGPQFIFQYYEEEERQRGNFPDRFSGHQFPNYSSELNVNALLLGDSALYLCASSNDRKDTEAFFGQGTRLTVV.